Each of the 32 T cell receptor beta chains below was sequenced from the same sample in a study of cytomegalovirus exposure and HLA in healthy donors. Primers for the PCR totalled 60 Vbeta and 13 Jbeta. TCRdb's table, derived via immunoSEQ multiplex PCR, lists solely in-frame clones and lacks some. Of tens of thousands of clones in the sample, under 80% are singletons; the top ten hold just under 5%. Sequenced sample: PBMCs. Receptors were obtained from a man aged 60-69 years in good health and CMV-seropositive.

The CDR3 spells CASSESTRHEQYF. CDR3 coding DNA: TGCGCCAGCAGTGAGTCGACGAGACACGAGCAGTACTTC. V usage is TRBV10-1 and J usage is TRBJ2-5; D not certain. With the DNA end fitting TRBJ2-7 better, the J assignment may be wrong. CDR3 length: 13 amino acids. The V gene's germline CDR1 is WNHNN and CDR2 SYGVQD (reference sequence).

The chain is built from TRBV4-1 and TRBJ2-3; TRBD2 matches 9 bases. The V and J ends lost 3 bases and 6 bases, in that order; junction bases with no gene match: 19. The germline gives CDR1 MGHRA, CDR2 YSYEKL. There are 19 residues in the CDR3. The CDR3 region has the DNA TGCGCCAGCAGCCACCCCCTGCGGGGGGCGGGAGGGCCAAAGGATACGCAGTATTTT. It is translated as CASSHPLRGAGGPKDTQYF.

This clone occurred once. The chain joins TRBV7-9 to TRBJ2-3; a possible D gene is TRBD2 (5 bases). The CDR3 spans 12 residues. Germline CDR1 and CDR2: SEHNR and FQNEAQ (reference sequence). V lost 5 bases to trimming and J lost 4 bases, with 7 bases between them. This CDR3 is CASSGSSDTQYF. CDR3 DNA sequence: TGTGCCAGCAGCGGGAGTTCAGATACGCAGTATTTT.

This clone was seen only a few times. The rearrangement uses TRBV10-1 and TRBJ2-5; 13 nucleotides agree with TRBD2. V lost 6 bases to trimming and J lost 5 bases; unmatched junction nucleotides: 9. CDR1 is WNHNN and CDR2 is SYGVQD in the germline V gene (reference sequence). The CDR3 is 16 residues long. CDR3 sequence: CASRPGTSGVCETQYF. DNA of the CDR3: TGCGCCAGCAGGCCCGGGACTAGCGGGGTCTGTGAGACCCAGTACTTC.

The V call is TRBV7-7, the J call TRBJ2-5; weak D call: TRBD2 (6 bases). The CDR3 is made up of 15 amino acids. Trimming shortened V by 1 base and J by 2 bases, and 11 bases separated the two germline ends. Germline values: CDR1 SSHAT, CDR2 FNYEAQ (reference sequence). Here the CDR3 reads CASSLDGGRQETQYF. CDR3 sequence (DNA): TGTGCCAGCAGCTTAGATGGGGGGAGGCAAGAGACCCAGTACTTC.

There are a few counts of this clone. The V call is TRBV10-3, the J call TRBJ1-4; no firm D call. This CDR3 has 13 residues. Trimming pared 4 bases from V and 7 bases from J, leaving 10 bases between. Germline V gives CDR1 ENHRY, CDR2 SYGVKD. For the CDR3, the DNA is TGTGCCATCAGTGGCCCGGAGGTTGAAAAACTGTTTTTT. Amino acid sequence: CAISGPEVEKLFF.

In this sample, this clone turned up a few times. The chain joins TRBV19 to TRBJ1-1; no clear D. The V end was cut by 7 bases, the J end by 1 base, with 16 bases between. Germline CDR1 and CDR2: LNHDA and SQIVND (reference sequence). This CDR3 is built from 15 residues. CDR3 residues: CASTLKWASNTEAFF. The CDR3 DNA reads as TGTGCCAGTACCCTCAAGTGGGCGTCGAACACTGAAGCTTTCTTT.

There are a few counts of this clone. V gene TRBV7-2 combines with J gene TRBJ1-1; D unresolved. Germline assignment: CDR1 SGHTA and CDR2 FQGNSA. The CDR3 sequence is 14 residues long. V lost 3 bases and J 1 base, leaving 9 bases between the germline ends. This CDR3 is CASSLGGGNTEAFF. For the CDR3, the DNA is TGTGCCAGCAGCTTGGGAGGAGGGAACACTGAAGCTTTCTTT.

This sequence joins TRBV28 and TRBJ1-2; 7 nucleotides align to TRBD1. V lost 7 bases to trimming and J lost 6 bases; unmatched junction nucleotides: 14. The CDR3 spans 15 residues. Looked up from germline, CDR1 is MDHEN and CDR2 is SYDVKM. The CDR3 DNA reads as TGTGCCAGCACCTTACTCGGAGGGGGCGGCAATGGCTACACCTTC. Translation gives CASTLLGGGGNGYTF.

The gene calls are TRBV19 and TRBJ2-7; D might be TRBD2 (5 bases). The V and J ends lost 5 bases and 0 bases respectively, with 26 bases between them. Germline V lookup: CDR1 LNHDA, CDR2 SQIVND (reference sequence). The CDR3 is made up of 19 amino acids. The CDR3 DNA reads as TGTGCCAGTAGTGTTCTAGTGGGCAGGAGGCCGGGATCCTCCTACGAGCAGTACTTC. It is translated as CASSVLVGRRPGSSYEQYF.

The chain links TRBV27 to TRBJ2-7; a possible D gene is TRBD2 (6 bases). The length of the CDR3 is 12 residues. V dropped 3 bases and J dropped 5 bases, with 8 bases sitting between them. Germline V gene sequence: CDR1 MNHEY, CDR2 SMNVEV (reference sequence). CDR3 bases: TGTGCCAGCAGTTTCCCGGGGGACGAGCAGTACTTC. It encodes CASSFPGDEQYF.

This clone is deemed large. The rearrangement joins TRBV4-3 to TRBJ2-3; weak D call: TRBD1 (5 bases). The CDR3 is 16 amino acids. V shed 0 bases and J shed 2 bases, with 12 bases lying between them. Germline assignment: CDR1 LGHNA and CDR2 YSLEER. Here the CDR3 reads CASSQDQGDLTDTQYF. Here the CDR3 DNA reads TGCGCCAGCAGCCAAGACCAAGGGGATCTCACAGATACGCAGTATTTT.

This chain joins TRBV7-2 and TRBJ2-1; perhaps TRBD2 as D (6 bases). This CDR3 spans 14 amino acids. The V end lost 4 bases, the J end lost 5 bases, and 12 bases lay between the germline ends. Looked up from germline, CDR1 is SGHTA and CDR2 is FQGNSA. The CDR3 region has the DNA TGTGCCAGCAGCTCGACTACGGGGGACAATGAGCAGTTCTTC. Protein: CASSSTTGDNEQFF.

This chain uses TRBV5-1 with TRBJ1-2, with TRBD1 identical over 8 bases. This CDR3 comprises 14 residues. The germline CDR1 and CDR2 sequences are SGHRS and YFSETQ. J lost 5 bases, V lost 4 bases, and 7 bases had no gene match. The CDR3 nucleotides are TGCGCCAGCAGCCCCGGGGACAGGCTATATGGCTACACCTTC. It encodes CASSPGDRLYGYTF.

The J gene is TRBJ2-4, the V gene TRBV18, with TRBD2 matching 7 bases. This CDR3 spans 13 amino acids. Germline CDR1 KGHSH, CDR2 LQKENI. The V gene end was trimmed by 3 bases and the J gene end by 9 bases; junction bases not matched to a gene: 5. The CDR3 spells CASSPPGRGIQYF. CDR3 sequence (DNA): TGTGCCAGCTCACCGCCAGGGAGGGGCATTCAGTACTTC.

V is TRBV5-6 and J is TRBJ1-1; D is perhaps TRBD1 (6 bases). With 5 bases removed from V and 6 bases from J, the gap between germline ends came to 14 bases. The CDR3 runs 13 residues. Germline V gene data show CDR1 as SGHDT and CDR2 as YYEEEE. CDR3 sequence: CASRLQGSPEAFF. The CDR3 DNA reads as TGTGCCAGCAGGCTTCAGGGGAGTCCTGAAGCTTTCTTT.

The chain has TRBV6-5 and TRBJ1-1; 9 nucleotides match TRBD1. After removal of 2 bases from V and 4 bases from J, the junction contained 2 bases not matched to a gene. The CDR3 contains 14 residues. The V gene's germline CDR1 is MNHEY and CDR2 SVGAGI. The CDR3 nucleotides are TGTGCCAGCAGTTACGGGACAGGGACCACTGAAGCTTTCTTT. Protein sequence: CASSYGTGTTEAFF.

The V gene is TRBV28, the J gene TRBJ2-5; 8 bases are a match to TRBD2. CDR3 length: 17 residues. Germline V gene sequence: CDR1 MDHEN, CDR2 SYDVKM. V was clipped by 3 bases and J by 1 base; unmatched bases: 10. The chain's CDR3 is CASSFYGSGVAQETQYF. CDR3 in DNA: TGTGCCAGCAGTTTTTATGGTAGCGGGGTGGCCCAAGAGACCCAGTACTTC.

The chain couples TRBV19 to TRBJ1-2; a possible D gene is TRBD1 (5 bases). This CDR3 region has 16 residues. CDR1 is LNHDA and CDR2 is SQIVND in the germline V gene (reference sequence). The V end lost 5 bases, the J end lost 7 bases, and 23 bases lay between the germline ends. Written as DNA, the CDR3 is TGTGCCAGTAGTCCGATTCAGGCAGGGCCCTCCGGTGGCTACACCTTC. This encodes CASSPIQAGPSGGYTF.

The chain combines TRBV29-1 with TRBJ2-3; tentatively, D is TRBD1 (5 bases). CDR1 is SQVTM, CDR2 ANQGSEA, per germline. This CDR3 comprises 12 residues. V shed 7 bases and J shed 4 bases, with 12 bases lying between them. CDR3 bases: TGCAGCGATACAGGACCAGCAGATACGCAGTATTTT. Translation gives CSDTGPADTQYF.

The CDR3 protein is CASSPGGADTQYF. The CDR3 region has the DNA TGTGCCAGCTCCCCAGGGGGGGCAGATACGCAGTATTTT. The genes are TRBV18 and TRBJ2-3; perhaps D is TRBD1 or TRBD2 (7 bases each). Germline V gene lookup returns CDR1 KGHSH and CDR2 LQKENI. The CDR3 has 13 amino acids. Trimming left V 6 bases short and J 4 bases short, with 11 bases between.

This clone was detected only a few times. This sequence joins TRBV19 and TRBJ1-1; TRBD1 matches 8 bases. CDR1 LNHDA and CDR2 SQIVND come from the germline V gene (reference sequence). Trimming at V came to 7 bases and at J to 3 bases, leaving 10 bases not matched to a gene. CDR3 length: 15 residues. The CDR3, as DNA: TGTGCCAGTAATGGGCAGGGGGCGAAGGACACTGAAGCTTTCTTT. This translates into CASNGQGAKDTEAFF.

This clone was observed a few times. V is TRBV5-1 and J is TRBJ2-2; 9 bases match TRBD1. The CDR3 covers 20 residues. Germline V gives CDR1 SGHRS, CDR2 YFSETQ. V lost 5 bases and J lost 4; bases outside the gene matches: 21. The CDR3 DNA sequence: TGCGCCAGCAGTTTCGACCGGGACAGGGAGATCCTTTTAGGCACCGGGGAGCTGTTTTTT. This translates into CASSFDRDREILLGTGELFF.

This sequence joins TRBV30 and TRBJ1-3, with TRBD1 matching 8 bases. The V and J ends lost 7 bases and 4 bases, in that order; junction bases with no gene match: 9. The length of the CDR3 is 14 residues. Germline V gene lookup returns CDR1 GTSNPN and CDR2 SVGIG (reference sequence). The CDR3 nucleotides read TGTGCCTTTCTCGTAAGGACAGGGGGAAACACCATATATTTT. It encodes CAFLVRTGGNTIYF.

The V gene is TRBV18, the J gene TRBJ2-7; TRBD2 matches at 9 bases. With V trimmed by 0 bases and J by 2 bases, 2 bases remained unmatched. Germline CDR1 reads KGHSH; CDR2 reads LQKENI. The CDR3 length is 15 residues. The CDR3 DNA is TGTGCCAGCTCACCACCGCGGGGGGGCCCCTACGAGCAGTACTTC. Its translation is CASSPPRGGPYEQYF.

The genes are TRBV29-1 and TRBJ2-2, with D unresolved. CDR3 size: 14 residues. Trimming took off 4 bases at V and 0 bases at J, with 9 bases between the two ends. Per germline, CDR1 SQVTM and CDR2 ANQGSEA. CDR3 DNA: TGCAGCGTTGCTGGGCTGACGAACACCGGGGAGCTGTTTTTT. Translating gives CSVAGLTNTGELFF.

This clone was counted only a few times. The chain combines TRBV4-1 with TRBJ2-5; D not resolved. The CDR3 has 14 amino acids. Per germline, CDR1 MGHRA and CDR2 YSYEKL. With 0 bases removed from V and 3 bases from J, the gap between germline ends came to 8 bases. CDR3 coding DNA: TGCGCCAGCAGCCAAGACCACACCAAAGAGACCCAGTACTTC. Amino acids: CASSQDHTKETQYF.

The CDR3: CASSFPLRTDTQYF. For the CDR3, the DNA is TGTGCCAGCAGCTTCCCACTGCGCACAGATACGCAGTATTTT. V gene TRBV7-9 combines with J gene TRBJ2-3, with D uncertain. The CDR3 is 14 amino acids. V shed 3 bases and J shed 1 base, with 8 bases lying between them. The germline gives CDR1 SEHNR, CDR2 FQNEAQ (reference sequence).

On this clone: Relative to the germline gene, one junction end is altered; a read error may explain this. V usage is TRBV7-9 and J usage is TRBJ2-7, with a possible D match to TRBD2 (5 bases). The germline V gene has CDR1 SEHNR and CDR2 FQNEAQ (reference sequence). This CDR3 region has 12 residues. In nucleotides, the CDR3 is TGTTCCAGCAGCTTAGTCGGGGTCGAGCAGTACTTC. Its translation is CSSSLVGVEQYF.

The CDR3 DNA is TGTGCCAGCAGCTTGGTTTCGGGAGTTAGCACAGATACGCAGTATTTT. Protein product: CASSLVSGVSTDTQYF. The V call is TRBV5-4, the J call TRBJ2-3, with a possible D match to TRBD2 (6 bases). This CDR3 has 16 amino acids. The germline V gene encodes CDR1 SGHNT and CDR2 YYREEE (reference sequence). V dropped 0 bases and J dropped 0 bases, with 11 bases sitting between them.

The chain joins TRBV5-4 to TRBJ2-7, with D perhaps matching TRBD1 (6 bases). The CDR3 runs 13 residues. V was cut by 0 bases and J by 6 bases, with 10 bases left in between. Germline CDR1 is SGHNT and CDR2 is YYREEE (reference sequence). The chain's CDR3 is CASSLALGGEQYF. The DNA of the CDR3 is TGTGCCAGCAGCTTGGCCCTAGGGGGCGAGCAGTACTTC.

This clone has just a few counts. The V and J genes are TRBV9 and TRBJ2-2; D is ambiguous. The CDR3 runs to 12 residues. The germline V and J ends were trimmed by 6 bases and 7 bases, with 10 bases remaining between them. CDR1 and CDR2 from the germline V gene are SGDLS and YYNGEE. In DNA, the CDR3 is TGTGCCAGCACCCCTCGGGTCGGGGAGCTGTTTTTT. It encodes CASTPRVGELFF. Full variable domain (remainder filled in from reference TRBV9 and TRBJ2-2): DSGVTQTPKHLITATGQRVTLRCSPRSGDLSVYWYQQSLDQGLQFLIQYYNGEERAKGNILERFSAQQFPDLHSELNLSSLELGDSALYFCASTPRVGELFFGEGSRLTVL.